Presented here are 24 T cell receptor beta chains from one specimen sequenced in a study of T cell changes during pregnancy in multiple sclerosis. Assay: immunoSEQ multiplex PCR; the TCRdb copy retains only in-frame clones and omits some. The sample lists about 110,000 clones, 80% to 95% occurring once. Specimen: peripheral blood, collected after pregnancy. These receptors were obtained from a female donor with multiple sclerosis, enrolled in a pregnancy study.

V and J are TRBV2 and TRBJ2-5; TRBD1 aligns across 7 bases. CDR3 length: 14 residues. V was pared by 7 bases and J by 1 base, with 6 bases of the junction left unmatched. Germline V gives CDR1 SNHLY, CDR2 FYNNEI. In DNA form, the CDR3 reads TGTGCCAGCAATAACAGGGGAACCCAAGAGACCCAGTACTTC. Translated, it gives CASNNRGTQETQYF.

This rearrangement joins TRBV19 to TRBJ2-7; 9 bases fit TRBD1. This CDR3 region has 16 residues. V trimming: 6 bases; J trimming: 6 bases; junction bases outside the gene matches: 15. CDR1 and CDR2 (germline): LNHDA, SQIVND (reference sequence). This chain's CDR3 is CASRTAGTGRVAEQYF. The CDR3 DNA sequence: TGTGCCAGTAGGACCGCCGGGACAGGGCGTGTGGCCGAGCAGTACTTC. The full variable domain, in which reference TRBV19 and TRBJ2-7 provide the parts outside the CDR3, is DGGITQSPKYLFRKEGQNVTLSCEQNLNHDAMYWYRQDPGQGLRLIYYSQIVNDFQKGDIAEGYSVSREKKESFPLTVTSAQKNPTAFYLCASRTAGTGRVAEQYFGPGTRLTVT.

The chain combines TRBV6-1 with TRBJ2-1, with a weak D call TRBD2 (5 bases). The CDR3 contains 11 residues. Germline V gene sequence: CDR1 MNHNS, CDR2 SASEGT. V lost 6 bases, J lost 5 bases, and 5 bases lay in between. The CDR3 DNA reads as TGTGCCAGCAGGAGGGACAATGAGCAGTTCTTC. Translation: CASRRDNEQFF.

The chain uses TRBV28 and TRBJ1-1, with 8 bases lining up with TRBD1. This CDR3 comprises 14 residues. Germline values: CDR1 MDHEN, CDR2 SYDVKM. Unmatched junction bases numbered 4, after V lost 6 bases and J lost 1 base. CDR3 sequence reads: CASRDRVRNTEAFF. CDR3 nucleotides: TGTGCCAGCAGGGACAGGGTACGGAACACTGAAGCTTTCTTT.

In this sample, this clone turned up a few times. The rearrangement joins TRBV15 to TRBJ1-1; D not certain. The germline CDR1 and CDR2 sequences are LNHNV and YYDKDF (reference sequence). The CDR3 extends over 14 amino acids. V lost 1 base and J lost 11, with 17 bases in between. The CDR3 region has the DNA TGTGCCACCAGCAGAGGTGACACTCCCCAGCAGGCTTTCTTT. As protein: CATSRGDTPQQAFF.

Only one count was recorded for this clone. The chain uses TRBV10-2 and TRBJ2-1, with 7 nucleotides matching TRBD1. The CDR3 loop spans 21 amino acids. Germline CDR1 WSHSY, CDR2 SAAADI. V was clipped by 0 bases and J by 4 bases; unmatched bases: 21. This CDR3 is CASSESSYLLIQGKGYNEQFF. In DNA, the CDR3 is TGCGCCAGCAGTGAGTCCTCTTACCTACTCATACAGGGGAAGGGATACAATGAGCAGTTCTTC.

This clone was counted once. The rearrangement joins TRBV15 to TRBJ2-3; D might be TRBD2 (5 bases). The germline gives CDR1 LNHNV, CDR2 YYDKDF (reference sequence). V gave up 0 bases and J gave up 4 bases, with 8 bases separating them. This CDR3 has 14 amino acids. CDR3 loop: CATSRDGSADTQYF. For the CDR3, the DNA is TGTGCCACCAGCAGAGATGGGAGCGCAGATACGCAGTATTTT.

This clone was counted once. The chain joins TRBV27 to TRBJ1-4; 8 nucleotides agree with TRBD1. Germline-derived CDR1 and CDR2 are MNHEY and SMNVEV (reference sequence). V gave up 6 bases and J gave up 10 bases; unmatched junction bases: 10. This CDR3 spans 14 amino acids. The chain's CDR3 is CASSPRPGGRKLFF. The CDR3 region has the DNA TGTGCCAGCAGCCCACGCCCAGGGGGCAGAAAACTGTTTTTT.

J is TRBJ2-7 and V is TRBV6-1; 7 nucleotides align to TRBD2. The CDR3 totals 14 residues. CDR1 MNHNS and CDR2 SASEGT come from the germline V gene. The V gene end was trimmed by 6 bases and the J gene end by 2 bases; junction bases not matched to a gene: 7. The CDR3 region is CASRTLAVTYEQYF. The CDR3 coding sequence is TGTGCCAGCAGGACCCTAGCGGTAACCTACGAGCAGTACTTC.

The V call is TRBV5-1, the J call TRBJ1-2; a weak D match, TRBD1 (5 bases). Germline loops: CDR1 SGHRS, CDR2 YFSETQ. The CDR3 is 14 residues long. Trimming stripped 4 bases from V and 3 bases from J, with 13 bases between. Written as DNA, the CDR3 is TGCGCCAGCAGCCCGACGACAGCTGACTATGGCTACACCTTC. Protein sequence: CASSPTTADYGYTF.

The rearrangement joins TRBV19 to TRBJ2-6; TRBD1 agrees at 7 bases. Germline assignment: CDR1 LNHDA and CDR2 SQIVND (reference sequence). V lost 6 bases, J lost 3 bases, and 11 bases stayed unmatched. The CDR3 covers 17 residues. CDR3: CASRQAGQVLGANVLTF. The CDR3 DNA sequence: TGTGCCAGTAGGCAAGCCGGACAGGTACTTGGGGCCAACGTCCTGACTTTC.

The rearrangement links TRBV5-1 to TRBJ2-3; 10 bases match TRBD2. The CDR3 contains 15 residues. Losses at the gene ends were 4 bases for V and 4 bases for J; bases not matched to a gene: 6. Germline V lookup: CDR1 SGHRS, CDR2 YFSETQ. CDR3 sequence: CASSAGLAVADTQYF. The CDR3 coding sequence is TGCGCCAGCAGCGCCGGACTAGCGGTCGCAGATACGCAGTATTTT.

The chain uses TRBV19 and TRBJ1-2; a possible D gene is TRBD1 (5 bases). This CDR3 is 14 amino acids long. V dropped 5 bases and J dropped 3 bases, with 13 bases sitting between them. CDR1 is LNHDA, CDR2 SQIVND, per germline (reference sequence). The DNA for the CDR3 is TGTGCCAGTAGTTTCCAGGGCGAGGACTATGGCTACACCTTC. This gives the protein CASSFQGEDYGYTF.

This chain uses TRBV10-2 with TRBJ2-7; TRBD2 matches at 11 bases. This CDR3 region has 16 residues. Germline-derived CDR1 and CDR2 are WSHSY and SAAADI. V was clipped by 0 bases and J by 2 bases; unmatched bases: 3. In DNA form, the CDR3 reads TGCGCCAGCAGTGAGTCCTTAGCGGGAGGGCCCTACGAGCAGTACTTC. Amino acids: CASSESLAGGPYEQYF.

This sequence joins TRBV4-1 and TRBJ2-1, with D perhaps TRBD2 (5 bases). Deletions cut 4 bases from V and 8 bases from J, with 12 bases between. CDR3 length: 13 residues. Germline values: CDR1 MGHRA, CDR2 YSYEKL. CDR3 amino acids: CASSPGGRDEQFF. The CDR3 DNA follows: TGCGCCAGCAGCCCCGGAGGAAGGGATGAGCAGTTCTTC.

The V call is TRBV29-1, the J call TRBJ1-1, with 8 bases fitting TRBD1. The junction had 9 bases not matched to a gene; V was cut back by 4 bases and J by 5 bases. The CDR3 spans 14 residues. The V gene's germline CDR1 is SQVTM and CDR2 ANQGSEA. The CDR3: CSVALAGGQTEAFF. For the CDR3, the DNA is TGCAGCGTTGCTTTGGCAGGGGGCCAAACTGAAGCTTTCTTT.

V usage is TRBV28 and J usage is TRBJ1-5; 7 bases are a match to TRBD1. The CDR3 loop spans 17 amino acids. CDR1 and CDR2 (germline): MDHEN, SYDVKM. V dropped 2 bases and J dropped 1; count of bases not matched to a gene: 8. CDR3 residues: CASSLAHRGLSNQPQHF. In nucleotides, the CDR3 is TGTGCCAGCAGTTTAGCCCACAGGGGTCTGAGCAATCAGCCCCAGCATTTT.

This chain joins TRBV2 and TRBJ1-3, with D possibly matching TRBD1 (5 bases). Looked up from germline, CDR1 is SNHLY and CDR2 is FYNNEI. V lost 1 base to trimming and J lost 1 base, with 11 bases between them. CDR3 size: 16 residues. This CDR3 reads CASSEGNRPSGNTIYF. CDR3 DNA sequence: TGTGCCAGCAGTGAAGGGAACAGGCCTTCTGGAAACACCATATATTTT.

CDR3 nucleotides: TGTGCCGTAACAGGGGACGTGGTGCGCGAGCAGTACTTC. It translates to CAVTGDVVREQYF. V usage is TRBV5-5 and J usage is TRBJ2-7, with 7 bases identical to TRBD1. The CDR3 covers 13 residues. Germline loops: CDR1 SGHKS, CDR2 YYEKEE (reference sequence). Losses at the gene ends were 10 bases for V and 6 bases for J; bases not matched to a gene: 13.

The sample holds one count of this clone. The J gene is TRBJ2-1, the V gene TRBV9; 9 bases line up with TRBD2. The CDR3 extends over 20 amino acids. V dropped 4 bases and J dropped 0; count of bases not matched to a gene: 17. CDR1 is SGDLS and CDR2 is YYNGEE in the germline V gene. Here the CDR3 DNA reads TGTGCCAGCAGCCCGGGGAAATGGGCGGGAGGGCCTTTCTCCTACAATGAGCAGTTCTTC. Its protein is CASSPGKWAGGPFSYNEQFF.

The rearrangement joins TRBV2 to TRBJ1-5, with D possibly matching TRBD1 (5 bases). Germline V CDR1 and CDR2: SNHLY, FYNNEI. The V gene lost 2 bases and the J gene lost 2 bases, with 13 bases spanning the gap. The length of the CDR3 is 16 residues. CDR3 coding DNA: TGTGCCAGCAGTGAAAGGGGCGGCCGCCGCAATCAGCCCCAGCATTTT. It translates to CASSERGGRRNQPQHF. The full variable domain, completed using reference TRBV2 and TRBJ1-5, is EPEVTQTPSHQVTQMGQEVILRCVPISNHLYFYWYRQILGQKVEFLVSFYNNEISEKSEIFDDQFSVERPDGSNFTLKIRSTKLEDSAMYFCASSERGGRRNQPQHFGDGTRLSIL.

This chain connects TRBV2 to TRBJ2-1; D gene unclear. V shed 5 bases and J shed 5 bases, with 10 bases lying between them. CDR1 is SNHLY, CDR2 FYNNEI, per germline. This CDR3 has 13 residues. The CDR3 DNA reads as TGTGCCAGCAGTCTGAGGTCTGACAATGAGCAGTTCTTC. It codes for CASSLRSDNEQFF.

The chain couples TRBV30 to TRBJ1-1; the D gene is possibly TRBD1 (5 bases). V lost 0 bases and J lost 0, with 14 bases in between. Germline V gene data show CDR1 as GTSNPN and CDR2 as SVGIG (reference sequence). The CDR3 covers 16 residues. The CDR3 loop is CAWSVGQGSMNTEAFF. The DNA for the CDR3 is TGTGCCTGGAGTGTGGGGCAGGGAAGTATGAACACTGAAGCTTTCTTT.

The chain links TRBV19 to TRBJ1-1; D remains unclear. The length of the CDR3 is 13 residues. V lost 0 bases and J lost 11, with 13 bases in between. Germline CDR1 LNHDA, CDR2 SQIVND (reference sequence). This CDR3 reads CASSIDPVTEAFF. CDR3 in DNA: TGTGCCAGTAGTATAGATCCGGTTACGGAGGCTTTCTTT.